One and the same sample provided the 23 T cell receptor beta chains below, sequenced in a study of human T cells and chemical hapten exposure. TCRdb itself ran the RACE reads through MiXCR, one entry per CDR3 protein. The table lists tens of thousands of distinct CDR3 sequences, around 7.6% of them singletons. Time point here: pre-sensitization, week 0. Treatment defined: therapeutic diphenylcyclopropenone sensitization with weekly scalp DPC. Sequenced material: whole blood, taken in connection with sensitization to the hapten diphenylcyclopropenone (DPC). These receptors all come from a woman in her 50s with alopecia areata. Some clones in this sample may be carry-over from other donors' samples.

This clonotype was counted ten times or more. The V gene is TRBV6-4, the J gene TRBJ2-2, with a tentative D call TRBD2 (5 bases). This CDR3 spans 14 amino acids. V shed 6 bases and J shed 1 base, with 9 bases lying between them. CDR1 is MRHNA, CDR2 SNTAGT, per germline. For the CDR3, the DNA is TGTGCCAGCAGGCGGACTTTGAACACCGGGGAGCTGTTTTTT. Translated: CASRRTLNTGELFF.

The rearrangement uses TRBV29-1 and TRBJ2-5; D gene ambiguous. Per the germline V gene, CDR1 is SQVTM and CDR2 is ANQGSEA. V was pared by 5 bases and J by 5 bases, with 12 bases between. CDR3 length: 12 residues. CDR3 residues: CSVNGALETQYF. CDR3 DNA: TGCAGCGTTAACGGAGCGCTGGAGACCCAGTACTTC.

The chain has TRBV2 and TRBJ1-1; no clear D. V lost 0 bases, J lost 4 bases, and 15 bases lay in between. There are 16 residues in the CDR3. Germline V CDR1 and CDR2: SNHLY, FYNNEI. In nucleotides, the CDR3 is TGTGCCAGCAGTGAAGCTTTGATCGGCGACGGCACTGAAGCTTTCTTT. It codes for CASSEALIGDGTEAFF.

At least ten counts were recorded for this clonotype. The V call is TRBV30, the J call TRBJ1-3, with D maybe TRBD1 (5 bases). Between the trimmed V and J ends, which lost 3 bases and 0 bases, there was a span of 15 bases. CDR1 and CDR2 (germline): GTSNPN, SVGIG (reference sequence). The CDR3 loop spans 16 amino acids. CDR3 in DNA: TGTGCCTGGAGCCGTGTGGGACTCGGCTCTGGAAACACCATATATTTT. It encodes CAWSRVGLGSGNTIYF.

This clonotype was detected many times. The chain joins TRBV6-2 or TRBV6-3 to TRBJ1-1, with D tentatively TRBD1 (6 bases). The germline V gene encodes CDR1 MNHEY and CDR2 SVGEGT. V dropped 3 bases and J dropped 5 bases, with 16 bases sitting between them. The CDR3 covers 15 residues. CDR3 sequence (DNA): TGTGCCAGCAGTTATCGGGGGGCCCCGAATACTGAAGCTTTCTTT. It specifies CASSYRGAPNTEAFF.

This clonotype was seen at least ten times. DNA for the CDR3: TGTGCCAGCAGTTTAAGGAGACGTCGGGCTTTCTTT. Encoded protein: CASSLRRRRAFF. The gene calls are TRBV12-3 or TRBV12-4 and TRBJ1-1; D ambiguous. With 2 bases removed from V and 11 bases from J, the gap between germline ends came to 12 bases. This CDR3 is built from 12 residues.

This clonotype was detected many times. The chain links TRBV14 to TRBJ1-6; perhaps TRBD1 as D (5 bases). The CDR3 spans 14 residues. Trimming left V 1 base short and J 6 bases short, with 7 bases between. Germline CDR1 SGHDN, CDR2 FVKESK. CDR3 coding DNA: TGTGCCAGCAGCCAAGTACAGGCTAATTCACCCCTCCACTTT. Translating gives CASSQVQANSPLHF.

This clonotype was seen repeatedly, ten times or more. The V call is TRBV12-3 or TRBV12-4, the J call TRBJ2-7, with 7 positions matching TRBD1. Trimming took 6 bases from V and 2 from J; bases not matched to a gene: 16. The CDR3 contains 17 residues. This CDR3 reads CASSPSVGDRRPYEQYF. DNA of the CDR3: TGTGCCAGCAGCCCCAGCGTCGGGGACAGAAGACCCTACGAGCAGTACTTC.

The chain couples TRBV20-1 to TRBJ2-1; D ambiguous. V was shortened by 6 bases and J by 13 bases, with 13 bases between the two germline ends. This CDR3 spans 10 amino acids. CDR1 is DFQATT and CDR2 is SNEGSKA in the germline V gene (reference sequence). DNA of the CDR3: TGCAGTGCCGGCTTATCGGCACAGTTCTTC. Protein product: CSAGLSAQFF.

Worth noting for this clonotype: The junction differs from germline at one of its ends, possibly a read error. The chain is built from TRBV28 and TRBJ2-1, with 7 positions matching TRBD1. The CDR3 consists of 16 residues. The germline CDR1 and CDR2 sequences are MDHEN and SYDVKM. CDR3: CASSPFPTGTYNERFF. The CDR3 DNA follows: TGTGCCAGCAGTCCCTTCCCGACAGGGACGTACAATGAGCGGTTCTTC.

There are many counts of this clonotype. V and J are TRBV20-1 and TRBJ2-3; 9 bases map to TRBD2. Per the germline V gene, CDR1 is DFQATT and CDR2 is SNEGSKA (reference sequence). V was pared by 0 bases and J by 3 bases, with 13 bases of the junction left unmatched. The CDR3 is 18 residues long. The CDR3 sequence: CSARERSGRMRGTDTQYF. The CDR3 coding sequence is TGCAGTGCTAGAGAGAGGAGCGGGAGGATGAGAGGGACAGATACGCAGTATTTT.

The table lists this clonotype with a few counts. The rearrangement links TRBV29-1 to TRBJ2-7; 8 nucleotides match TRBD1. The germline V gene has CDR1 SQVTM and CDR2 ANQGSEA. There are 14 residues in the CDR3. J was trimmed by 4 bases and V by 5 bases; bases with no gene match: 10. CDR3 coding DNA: TGCAGCGTTACGACCGGACAGGGAGGTTACGAGCAGTACTTC. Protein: CSVTTGQGGYEQYF.

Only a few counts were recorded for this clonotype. CDR3 sequence: CSVRAVNTEAFF. The CDR3 nucleotides read TGCAGCGTCCGCGCTGTGAACACTGAAGCTTTCTTT. This chain joins TRBV29-1 and TRBJ1-1, with D hard to call. Germline V gives CDR1 SQVTM, CDR2 ANQGSEA. V was clipped by 6 bases and J by 0 bases, with 8 bases between them. This CDR3 region has 12 residues.

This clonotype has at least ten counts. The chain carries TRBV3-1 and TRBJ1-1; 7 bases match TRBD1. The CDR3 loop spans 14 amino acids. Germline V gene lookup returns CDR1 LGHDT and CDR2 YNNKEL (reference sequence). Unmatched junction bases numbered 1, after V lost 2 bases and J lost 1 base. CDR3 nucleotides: TGTGCCAGCAGCCAAACAGGGGCGAACACTGAAGCTTTCTTT. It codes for CASSQTGANTEAFF.

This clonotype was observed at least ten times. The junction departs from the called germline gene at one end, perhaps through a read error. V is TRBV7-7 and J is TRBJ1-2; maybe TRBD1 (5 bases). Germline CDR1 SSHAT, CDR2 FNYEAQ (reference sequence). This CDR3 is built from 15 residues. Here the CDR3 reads CASSLKPGPNYGYTF. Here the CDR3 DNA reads TGTGCTAGCAGCTTAAAACCGGGGCCTAACTATGGCTACACCTTC.

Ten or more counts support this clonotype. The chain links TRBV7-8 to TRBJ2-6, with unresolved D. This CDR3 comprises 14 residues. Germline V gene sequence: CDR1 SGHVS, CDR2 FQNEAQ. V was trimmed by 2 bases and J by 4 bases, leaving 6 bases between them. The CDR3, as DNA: TGTGCCAGCAGCTTAATGGCGGGGGCCAACGTCCTGACTTTC. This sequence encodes CASSLMAGANVLTF.

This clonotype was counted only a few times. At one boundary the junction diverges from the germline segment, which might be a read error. CDR3 sequence (DNA): TGTGCCACCCGGGACCGAATCTACGCGCAGTACTTC. Residues: CATRDRIYAQYF. The chain joins TRBV6-6 to TRBJ2-7, with D possibly called TRBD1 or TRBD2 (5 bases each). This CDR3 is built from 12 residues. Germline V gene data show CDR1 as MNHNY and CDR2 as SVGAGI (reference sequence).

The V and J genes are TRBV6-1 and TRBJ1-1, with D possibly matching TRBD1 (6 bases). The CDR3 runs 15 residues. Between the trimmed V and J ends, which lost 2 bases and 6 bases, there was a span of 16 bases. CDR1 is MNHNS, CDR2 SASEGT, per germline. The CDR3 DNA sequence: TGTGCCAGCAGTGAAAATGGCGGGGGGCCGGCTGAAGCTTTCTTT. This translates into CASSENGGGPAEAFF.

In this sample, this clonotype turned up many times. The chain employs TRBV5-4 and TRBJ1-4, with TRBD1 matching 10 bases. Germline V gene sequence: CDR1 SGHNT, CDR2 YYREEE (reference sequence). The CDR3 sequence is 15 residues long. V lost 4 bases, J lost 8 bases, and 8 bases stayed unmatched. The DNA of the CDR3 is TGTGCCAGCAGCCGGGGGGACAGGGGAAGAGAAAAACTGTTTTTT. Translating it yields CASSRGDRGREKLFF.

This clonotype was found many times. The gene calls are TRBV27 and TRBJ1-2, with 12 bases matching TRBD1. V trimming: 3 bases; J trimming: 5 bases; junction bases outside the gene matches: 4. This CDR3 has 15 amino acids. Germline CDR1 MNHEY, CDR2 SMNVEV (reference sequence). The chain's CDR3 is CASSLGDRGPYGYTF. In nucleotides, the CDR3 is TGTGCCAGCAGTTTGGGGGACAGGGGGCCTTATGGCTACACCTTC.

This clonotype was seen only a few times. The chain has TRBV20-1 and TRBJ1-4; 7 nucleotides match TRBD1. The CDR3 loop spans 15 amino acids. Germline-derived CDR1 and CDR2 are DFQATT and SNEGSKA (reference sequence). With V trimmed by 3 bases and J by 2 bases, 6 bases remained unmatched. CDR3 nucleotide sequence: TGCAGTGCTAGTATACAGGGGAGGACTAATGAAAAACTGTTTTTT. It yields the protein CSASIQGRTNEKLFF.

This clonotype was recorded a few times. CDR3 bases: TGTGCCAGCAGCTTAACGTTAGCGGGAGCCTACAATGAGCAGTTCTTC. This sequence encodes CASSLTLAGAYNEQFF. This chain links TRBV7-3 with TRBJ2-1, with 9 positions matching TRBD2. V lost 0 bases, J lost 2 bases, and 2 bases stayed unmatched. CDR3 length: 16 residues. CDR1 SGHTA and CDR2 FQGTGA come from the germline V gene.

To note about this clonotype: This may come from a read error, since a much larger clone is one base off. The CDR3 bases are TGTGCCAGCAGTTACTCGAGACCTAGCAGGCAGACCCAGTACTTC. Amino acids: CASSYSRPSRQTQYF. The gene calls are TRBV6-5 and TRBJ2-5; TRBD2 might be the D (5 bases). Germline loops: CDR1 MNHEY, CDR2 SVGAGI. The CDR3 length is 15 residues. Trimming removed 0 bases at V and 6 bases at J, with 14 bases between.